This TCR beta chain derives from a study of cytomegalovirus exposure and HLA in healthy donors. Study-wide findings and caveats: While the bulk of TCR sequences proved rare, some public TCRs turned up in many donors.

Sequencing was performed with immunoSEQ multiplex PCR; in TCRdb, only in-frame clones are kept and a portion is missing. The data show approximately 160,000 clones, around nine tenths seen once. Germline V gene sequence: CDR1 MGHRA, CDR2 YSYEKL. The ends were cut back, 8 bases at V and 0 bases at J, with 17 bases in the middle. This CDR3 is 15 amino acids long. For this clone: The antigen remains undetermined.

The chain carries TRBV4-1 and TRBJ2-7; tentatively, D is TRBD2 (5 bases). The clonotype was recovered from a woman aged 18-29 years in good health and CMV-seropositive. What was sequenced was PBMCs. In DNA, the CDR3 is TGCGCCAGCGGTTCCCCGGACTCGTCCTCCTACGAGCAGTACTTC. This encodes CASGSPDSSSYEQYF.